This is a list of T cell receptor beta chains from one sample in a study of cytomegalovirus exposure and HLA in healthy donors. This table comes from immunoSEQ multiplex PCR, and its TCRdb copy is limited to in-frame clones, with some not included. The profile covers roughly 220,000 clones, with over 80% appearing a single time and over 12% taken by the ten largest. The specimen sequenced was PBMCs. The receptor set was obtained from a woman younger than 45 in good health and CMV-seropositive. Each CDR3 is given with its conserved first and last residue. Each record gives: V gene, D gene, clone size, J gene, CDR3 DNA, CDR3 protein. A D gene is named only where the DNA matches it firmly. The size entry is marked missing in some rows and otherwise reads once, few, many or a size class.

v_gene: TRBV11-2; d_gene: -; abundance: once; j_gene: TRBJ2-7; CDR3nt: TGTGCCAGCAGCTTAGAGAGCCGCAGCTCCTACGAGCAGTACTTC; CDR3aa: CASSLESRSSYEQYF
v_gene: TRBV5-1; d_gene: TRBD2; abundance: -; j_gene: TRBJ2-1; CDR3nt: TGCGCCAGCAGCTGGGATAGCGGGACTGCGAAACTTTACAATGAGCAGTTCTTC; CDR3aa: CASSWDSGTAKLYNEQFF
v_gene: TRBV6-1; d_gene: -; abundance: -; j_gene: TRBJ1-1; CDR3nt: TGTGCCAGCAGTGAATGGGACACTGAAGCTTTCTTT; CDR3aa: CASSEWDTEAFF
v_gene: TRBV27; d_gene: -; abundance: -; j_gene: TRBJ1-2; CDR3nt: TGTGCCAGCAGTCCAAACACCACACCCTATGGCTACACCTTC; CDR3aa: CASSPNTTPYGYTF
v_gene: TRBV5-6; d_gene: -; abundance: few; j_gene: TRBJ1-2; CDR3nt: TGTGCCAGCAGCAGGGAACGGGCTAACTATGGCTACACCTTC; CDR3aa: CASSRERANYGYTF
v_gene: TRBV9; d_gene: -; abundance: -; j_gene: TRBJ1-4; CDR3nt: TGTGCCAGCAGCGTAGGTGCAACTAATGAAAAACTGTTTTTT; CDR3aa: CASSVGATNEKLFF
v_gene: TRBV19; d_gene: -; abundance: -; j_gene: TRBJ2-2; CDR3nt: TGTGCCAGTAGTAACAGGGTGGGCACCGGGGAGCTGTTTTTT; CDR3aa: CASSNRVGTGELFF
v_gene: TRBV6-4; d_gene: -; abundance: -; j_gene: TRBJ1-1; CDR3nt: TGTGCCAGCAGTCTTGATGTGAACACTGAAGCTTTCTTT; CDR3aa: CASSLDVNTEAFF
v_gene: TRBV11-2; d_gene: -; abundance: -; j_gene: TRBJ1-1; CDR3nt: TGTGCCAGCAGCTTAAATATAGATTGGACTGAAGCTTTCTTT; CDR3aa: CASSLNIDWTEAFF
v_gene: TRBV2; d_gene: -; abundance: -; j_gene: TRBJ2-1; CDR3nt: TGTGCCAGCTACCGGGATTCCTCCTACAATGAGCAGTTCTTC; CDR3aa: CASYRDSSYNEQFF
v_gene: TRBV6-1; d_gene: TRBD2; abundance: -; j_gene: TRBJ2-7; CDR3nt: TGTGCCAGCAGTGAAGGGCTAGCGGGAGGGCCCTACGAGCAGTACTTC; CDR3aa: CASSEGLAGGPYEQYF
v_gene: TRBV9; d_gene: -; abundance: once; j_gene: TRBJ2-2; CDR3nt: TGTGCCAGCAGCGTAGGTGTCGGGAGCTTCACCGGGGAGCTGTTTTTT; CDR3aa: CASSVGVGSFTGELFF
v_gene: TRBV30; d_gene: TRBD1; abundance: -; j_gene: TRBJ1-2; CDR3nt: TGTGCCTGGAGTGTCGCCGATTCGGACAGGGAAATTAATGGCTACACCTTC; CDR3aa: CAWSVADSDREINGYTF
v_gene: TRBV27; d_gene: -; abundance: -; j_gene: TRBJ1-2; CDR3nt: TGTGCCAGCGGACTCGCCGCGGGTGCTAACTATGGCTACACCTTC; CDR3aa: CASGLAAGANYGYTF
v_gene: TRBV30; d_gene: -; abundance: -; j_gene: TRBJ2-6; CDR3nt: TGTGCCTGGAGAGTTTATCGCTCTGGGGCCAACGTCCTGACTTTC; CDR3aa: CAWRVYRSGANVLTF
v_gene: TRBV2; d_gene: -; abundance: -; j_gene: TRBJ1-4; CDR3nt: TGTGCCAGCACCCCCTCTGTCCCGTATGAAAAACTGTTTTTT; CDR3aa: CASTPSVPYEKLFF
v_gene: TRBV27; d_gene: -; abundance: once; j_gene: TRBJ1-1; CDR3nt: TGTGCCAGCAGTTACGGACAGAGCACTGAAGCTTTCTTT; CDR3aa: CASSYGQSTEAFF
v_gene: TRBV5-6; d_gene: -; abundance: -; j_gene: TRBJ1-2; CDR3nt: TGTGCCAGCAGCTGGGGGGCGAACCAGGGAGGAGGCTACACCTTC; CDR3aa: CASSWGANQGGGYTF
v_gene: TRBV29-1; d_gene: TRBD1; abundance: -; j_gene: TRBJ2-1; CDR3nt: TGCGGAGGGCAGGGGGCACCCAATGAGCAGTTCTTC; CDR3aa: CGGQGAPNEQFF
v_gene: TRBV10-3; d_gene: -; abundance: once; j_gene: TRBJ1-1; CDR3nt: TGTGCCATCAGTGTTTGGAACAGGGCGCACACTGAAGCTTTCTTT; CDR3aa: CAISVWNRAHTEAFF
v_gene: TRBV10-3; d_gene: -; abundance: -; j_gene: TRBJ1-1; CDR3nt: TGTGCCATCAGTCCGGCAGGGCCTGAAGCTTTCTTT; CDR3aa: CAISPAGPEAFF
v_gene: TRBV13; d_gene: TRBD1; abundance: -; j_gene: TRBJ1-5; CDR3nt: TGTGCCAGCAGCTTCGACAGGGGCAATCAGCCCCAGCATTTT; CDR3aa: CASSFDRGNQPQHF
v_gene: TRBV6-5; d_gene: -; abundance: -; j_gene: TRBJ2-2; CDR3nt: TGTGCCAGCAGTTCAGGGGTAACCGGGGAGCTGTTTTTT; CDR3aa: CASSSGVTGELFF
v_gene: TRBV5-1; d_gene: TRBD2; abundance: -; j_gene: TRBJ2-7; CDR3nt: TGCGCCAGCGGTAAACTAGCGGGAGGGATAACCTACGAGCAGTACTTC; CDR3aa: CASGKLAGGITYEQYF
v_gene: TRBV11-3; d_gene: -; abundance: -; j_gene: TRBJ2-1; CDR3nt: TGTGCCAGCAGCTTAGATCCAGGGGACAATGAGCAGTTCTTC; CDR3aa: CASSLDPGDNEQFF
v_gene: TRBV30; d_gene: -; abundance: -; j_gene: TRBJ1-3; CDR3nt: TGTGCCTGGAGGGGCCTGAAAGCTGGAAACACCATATATTTT; CDR3aa: CAWRGLKAGNTIYF
v_gene: TRBV5-6; d_gene: -; abundance: -; j_gene: TRBJ2-3; CDR3nt: TGTGCCAGCTACCCCAGTCCCCAGGGGGATACGCAGTATTTT; CDR3aa: CASYPSPQGDTQYF
v_gene: TRBV6-1; d_gene: TRBD1; abundance: -; j_gene: TRBJ2-7; CDR3nt: TGTGCCAGCAGCCTGACAGGGAGTTCCTACGAGCAGTACTTC; CDR3aa: CASSLTGSSYEQYF
v_gene: TRBV4-1; d_gene: TRBD1; abundance: -; j_gene: TRBJ1-2; CDR3nt: TGCGCCAGCAGCCATGACCGGGACAGACGTGGCTACACCTTC; CDR3aa: CASSHDRDRRGYTF
v_gene: TRBV27; d_gene: -; abundance: -; j_gene: TRBJ1-4; CDR3nt: TGTGCCAGCAGTACCGGATGGCCTGAAAAACTGTTTTTT; CDR3aa: CASSTGWPEKLFF
v_gene: TRBV5-1; d_gene: -; abundance: -; j_gene: TRBJ1-1; CDR3nt: TGCGCCAGCAGCGTAAGAGGGACCGGAACTGAAGCTTTCTTT; CDR3aa: CASSVRGTGTEAFF
v_gene: TRBV5-1; d_gene: -; abundance: -; j_gene: TRBJ2-6; CDR3nt: TGCGCCAGCAGCACGATCACTTCTGGGGCCAACGTCCTGACTTTC; CDR3aa: CASSTITSGANVLTF
v_gene: TRBV4-2; d_gene: -; abundance: -; j_gene: TRBJ1-2; CDR3nt: TGTGCCAGCAGCCAAGGTGTGTTGGGCTACACCTTC; CDR3aa: CASSQGVLGYTF
v_gene: TRBV15; d_gene: -; abundance: -; j_gene: TRBJ2-5; CDR3nt: TGTGCCACCAGCAGAGGCGGAACGGGATATCAAGAGACCCAGTACTTC; CDR3aa: CATSRGGTGYQETQYF
v_gene: TRBV30; d_gene: -; abundance: -; j_gene: TRBJ1-1; CDR3nt: TGTGCCTCTCATCGGGAGGGGGGGAACACTGAAGCTTTCTTT; CDR3aa: CASHREGGNTEAFF
v_gene: TRBV19; d_gene: TRBD1; abundance: -; j_gene: TRBJ2-7; CDR3nt: TGTGCCAGTAGTTATGGAGGGGGACAGGGTGTCCACGAGCAGTACTTC; CDR3aa: CASSYGGGQGVHEQYF
v_gene: TRBV4-3; d_gene: -; abundance: -; j_gene: TRBJ1-5; CDR3nt: TGCGCCAGCAGCCAAGATGGAGTCAATAATCAGCCCCAGCATTTT; CDR3aa: CASSQDGVNNQPQHF